This T cell receptor beta chain comes out of a study of CXCR3-negative and CXCR3-positive naive CD8 T cells. Study outcomes and limitations: Hydrophobicity of TRB CDR3s was greater in CXCR3-positive naive cells than in CXCR3-negative naive cells. Fresh PBMCs served for most assays, and CXCR3 expression fell partially after cryopreservation. Both of the naive subsets showed about the same high diversity, but memory CD8+ cells had much less. Naive cells used TRBV-TRBJ genes in much the same way whether CXCR3-negative or CXCR3-positive; memory cells did not.

Cells that were CD45RO-CCR7+CD27+CD95- constituted naive CD8+ T cells. TRB cDNA libraries were made by UMI-labeled 5' RACE. One entry per CDR3 protein, without DNA, is what TCRdb gives after re-calling the 5' RACE reads. This table lists under 150,000 distinct CDR3 sequences. Germline CDR1 is DFQATT and CDR2 is SNEGSKA (reference sequence). CDR3 length: 14 amino acids. In regard to this clonotype: The antigen is undetermined.

The clonotype comes from a human donor in good health. Some clones in this sample may be carry-over from other donors' samples. V gene TRBV20-1 combines with J gene TRBJ2-1. Sequencing was carried out using naive CXCR3+ CD8+ T cells from blood. The subset is: CD45RO-CCR7+CD27+CD95- naive CD8+ T cells expressing CXCR3 (TNR3+). CDR3 sequence: CSARDRNSRNEQFF.